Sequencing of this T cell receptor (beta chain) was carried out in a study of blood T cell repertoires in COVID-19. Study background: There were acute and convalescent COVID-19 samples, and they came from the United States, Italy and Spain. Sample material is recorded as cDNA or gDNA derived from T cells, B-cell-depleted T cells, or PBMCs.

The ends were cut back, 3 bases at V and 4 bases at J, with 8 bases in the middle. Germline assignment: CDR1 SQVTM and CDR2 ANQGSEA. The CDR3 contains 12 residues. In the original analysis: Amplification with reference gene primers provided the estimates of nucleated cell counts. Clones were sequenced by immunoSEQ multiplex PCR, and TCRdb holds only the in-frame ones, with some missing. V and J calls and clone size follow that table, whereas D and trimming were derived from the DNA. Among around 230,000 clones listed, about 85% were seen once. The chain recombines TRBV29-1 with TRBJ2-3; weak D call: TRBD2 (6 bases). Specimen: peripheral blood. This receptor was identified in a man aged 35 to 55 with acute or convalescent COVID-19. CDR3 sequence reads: CSVERGPDTQYF. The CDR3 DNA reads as TGCAGCGTTGAGCGGGGCCCAGATACGCAGTATTTT.